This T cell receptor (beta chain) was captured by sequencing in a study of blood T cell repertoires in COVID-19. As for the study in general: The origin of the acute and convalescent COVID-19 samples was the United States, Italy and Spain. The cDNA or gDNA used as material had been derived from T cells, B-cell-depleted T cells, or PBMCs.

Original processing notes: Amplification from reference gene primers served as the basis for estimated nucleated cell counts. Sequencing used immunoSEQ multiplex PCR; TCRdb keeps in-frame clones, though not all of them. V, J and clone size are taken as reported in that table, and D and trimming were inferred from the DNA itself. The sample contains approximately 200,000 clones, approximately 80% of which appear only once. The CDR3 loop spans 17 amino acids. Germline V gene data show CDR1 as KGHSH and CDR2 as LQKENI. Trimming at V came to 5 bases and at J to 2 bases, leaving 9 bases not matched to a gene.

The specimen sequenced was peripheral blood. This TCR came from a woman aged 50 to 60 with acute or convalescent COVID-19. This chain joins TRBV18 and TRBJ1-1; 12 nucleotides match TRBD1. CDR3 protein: CASSTGQGALINTEAFF. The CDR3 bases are TGTGCCAGCTCAACGGGACAGGGGGCGTTGATAAACACTGAAGCTTTCTTT.